This T cell receptor (beta chain) stems from a study of memory B cells and T cells in multiple sclerosis. The CDR3 has 13 residues. The V and J ends lost 0 bases and 10 bases respectively, with 13 bases between them. CDR1 and CDR2 (germline): SGHRS, YFSETQ. Stimulus-free culture yielded autoproliferating CFSE-dim and non-proliferating CFSE-high T cells, each sequenced separately. Over 4.5x10^7 CFSE-labeled PBMCs were cultured around 7 days unstimulated, then replicate wells were pooled. PBMCs were labeled with roughly 0.46 uM CFSE and cultured without exogenous stimuli. Study-wide findings and caveats: Normalization was needed because clone-set size differences affected shared clonotype counts.

As concerns this clone: Antigen: not known.

This table comes from immunoSEQ multiplex PCR, and its TCRdb copy is limited to in-frame clones, with some not included. The repertoire holds approximately 32,000 clones, with roughly 83% as singletons. This TCR came from a human donor with multiple sclerosis. V and J are TRBV5-1 and TRBJ1-1; the D gene is possibly TRBD1 (6 bases). What was sequenced was PBMCs from blood kept in culture. CDR3 coding DNA: TGCGCCAGCAGCTTGGCAGGGGAAATTGGAGCTTTCTTT. Protein product: CASSLAGEIGAFF.